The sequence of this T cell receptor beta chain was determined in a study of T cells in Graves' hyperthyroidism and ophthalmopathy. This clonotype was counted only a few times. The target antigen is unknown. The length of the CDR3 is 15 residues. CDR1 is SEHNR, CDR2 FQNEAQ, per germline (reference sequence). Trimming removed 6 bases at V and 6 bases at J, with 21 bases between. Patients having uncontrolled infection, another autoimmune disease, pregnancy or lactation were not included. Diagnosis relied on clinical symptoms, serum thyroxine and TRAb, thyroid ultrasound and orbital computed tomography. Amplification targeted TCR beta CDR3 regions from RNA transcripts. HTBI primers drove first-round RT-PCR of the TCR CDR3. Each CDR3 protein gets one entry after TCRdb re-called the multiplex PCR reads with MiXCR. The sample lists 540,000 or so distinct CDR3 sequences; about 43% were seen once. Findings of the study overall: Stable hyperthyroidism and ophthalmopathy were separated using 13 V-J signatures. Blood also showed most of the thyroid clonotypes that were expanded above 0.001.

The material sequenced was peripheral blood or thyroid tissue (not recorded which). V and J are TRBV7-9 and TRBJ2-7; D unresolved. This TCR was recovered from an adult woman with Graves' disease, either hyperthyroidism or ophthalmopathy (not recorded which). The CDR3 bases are TGTGCCAGCAGTCCGTGGAATCCCCTAGTCAGCGAGCAGTACTTC. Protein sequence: CASSPWNPLVSEQYF.